This T cell receptor beta chain was identified in a study of identical twins. The CDR3 spans 11 residues. The V gene lost 8 bases and the J gene lost 7 bases, with 8 bases spanning the gap. For this clonotype: Its antigen is unknown.

The cDNA had a unique molecular identifier and a template-switch universal primer site. TCRdb passed the 5' RACE reads through MiXCR, listing each CDR3 protein once. The table lists around 490,000 distinct CDR3 sequences, about a fifth of them singletons, with about 0.48% in the top ten. Overall study results and limits: Out-of-frame alpha sequences shared by twins showed excess low generation probability. Analyses of zero insertions could, in part, be confounded by invariant MAIT and iNKT cells.

These data also featured in a second study, about yellow fever vaccine responses in identical twins.

The J gene is TRBJ2-2, the V gene TRBV12-3 or TRBV12-4; possibly TRBD2 for D (5 bases). Sequenced sample: CD4+ T cells sorted from blood. This sequence was found in a woman younger than 30 in good health. The CDR3 loop is CASPGIGELFF. Written as DNA, the CDR3 is TGTGCCAGCCCCGGGATCGGGGAGCTGTTTTTT.